A single sample gave rise to the 32 T cell receptor beta chains below, sequenced in a study of cytomegalovirus exposure and HLA in healthy donors. With 60 Vbeta and 13 Jbeta primers, the PCR was carried out. TCRdb keeps only in-frame clones here, not all; method: immunoSEQ multiplex PCR. The repertoire consists of some 130,000 clones, with 65% to 90% occurring once and the leading ten covering around 0.7%. The material sequenced was PBMCs. Every receptor here comes from a man aged 18 to 29 in good health and CMV-seronegative.

The rearrangement joins TRBV7-3 to TRBJ2-1; 8 bases are shared with TRBD2. The CDR3 has 15 residues. Germline V gene lookup returns CDR1 SGHTA and CDR2 FQGTGA. The junction had 12 bases not matched to a gene; V was cut back by 5 bases and J by 9 bases. CDR3 sequence reads: CASSPRDSGVSEQFF. The CDR3 DNA reads TGTGCCAGCAGCCCCCGTGATAGCGGGGTTAGTGAGCAGTTCTTC.

This clone was observed a few times. The chain links TRBV6-5 to TRBJ1-4; D remains unclear. Trimming removed 3 bases at V and 8 bases at J, with 13 bases between. This CDR3 is built from 14 residues. The germline V gene has CDR1 MNHEY and CDR2 SVGAGI. Here the CDR3 reads CASSYEGNGEKLFF. CDR3 DNA: TGTGCCAGCAGTTATGAGGGTAATGGGGAAAAACTGTTTTTT.

This clone has just a few counts. This chain uses TRBV7-6 with TRBJ2-1; no reliable D call. The germline CDR1 and CDR2 sequences are SGHVS and FNYEAQ. The V end was cut by 1 base, the J end by 9 bases, with 7 bases between. The CDR3 is made up of 12 amino acids. CDR3 DNA sequence: TGTGCCAGCAGCTTAGGAGAGAGTGAGCAGTTCTTC. Amino acids: CASSLGESEQFF.

The V gene is TRBV7-9, the J gene TRBJ1-3, with 7 nucleotides matching TRBD1. The junction had 8 bases not matched to a gene; V was cut back by 5 bases and J by 4 bases. From germline, CDR1 is SEHNR and CDR2 FQNEAQ (reference sequence). This CDR3 has 15 amino acids. The CDR3 spells CASSPPDRAGNTIYF. The DNA of the CDR3 is TGTGCCAGCAGCCCCCCCGACAGGGCCGGAAACACCATATATTTT.

The chain recombines TRBV10-3 with TRBJ1-1; TRBD1 aligns across 8 bases. Germline V lookup: CDR1 ENHRY, CDR2 SYGVKD. J was trimmed by 3 bases and V by 3 bases; bases with no gene match: 6. This CDR3 is built from 15 residues. The CDR3 loop is CAISEPWTGHTEAFF. The CDR3 DNA follows: TGTGCCATCAGTGAACCATGGACAGGGCACACTGAAGCTTTCTTT.

The chain recombines TRBV4-3 with TRBJ2-6; 11 bases agree with TRBD2. The junction had 5 bases not matched to a gene; V was cut back by 4 bases and J by 3 bases. Germline loops: CDR1 LGHNA, CDR2 YSLEER. The CDR3 loop spans 17 amino acids. CDR3 sequence: CASSRSGGAGGANVLTF. CDR3 sequence (DNA): TGCGCCAGCAGCCGTAGCGGGGGGGCTGGTGGGGCCAACGTCCTGACTTTC.

V is TRBV25-1 and J is TRBJ1-2; D is uncertain. CDR1 and CDR2 from the germline V gene are MGHDK and SYGVNS. V lost 3 bases to trimming and J lost 6 bases, with 17 bases between them. This CDR3 comprises 15 residues. CDR3 region: CASSERRGLSDGYTF. The CDR3 coding sequence is TGTGCCAGCAGTGAGCGACGAGGACTTTCAGATGGCTACACCTTC.

This chain connects TRBV29-1 to TRBJ1-2; no reliable D call. The CDR3 is 13 residues long. Germline CDR1 SQVTM, CDR2 ANQGSEA. V gave up 1 base and J gave up 8 bases, with 14 bases separating them. Here the CDR3 reads CSVEASEVSGYTF. CDR3 DNA: TGCAGCGTTGAAGCTTCCGAGGTGTCGGGCTACACCTTC.

In this sample, this clone turned up a few times. The CDR3 region has the DNA TGTGCCAGCAGCAAAGCTTGGGGACGGAGGGGAGCTGGAAACACCATATATTTT. Encoded protein: CASSKAWGRRGAGNTIYF. This sequence joins TRBV21-1 and TRBJ1-3. TRBV21-1 is recorded as a pseudogene. This CDR3 has 18 residues.

A single count supports this clone. V gene TRBV6-1 combines with J gene TRBJ1-1, with D unresolved. The length of the CDR3 is 14 residues. V was clipped by 6 bases and J by 2 bases, with 13 bases between them. Germline lookup yields CDR1 MNHNS and CDR2 SASEGT. CDR3 region: CASSLTAANTEAFF. Here the CDR3 DNA reads TGTGCCAGCAGCCTAACGGCGGCTAACACTGAAGCTTTCTTT.

The chain uses TRBV9 and TRBJ2-5, with unresolved D. V gave up 0 bases and J gave up 4 bases, with 7 bases separating them. The V gene's germline CDR1 is SGDLS and CDR2 YYNGEE. There are 13 residues in the CDR3. The CDR3 nucleotides are TGTGCCAGCAGCGTAGACAGATCAGAGACCCAGTACTTC. It encodes CASSVDRSETQYF.

The V and J genes are TRBV5-1 and TRBJ2-5, with D possibly being TRBD1 (6 bases). Trimming stripped 7 bases from V and 4 bases from J, with 14 bases between. The CDR3 totals 13 residues. Per the germline V gene, CDR1 is SGHRS and CDR2 is YFSETQ. CDR3 nucleotides: TGCGCCAGCGCGAAGGTGGGGGCAGAGACCCAGTACTTC. It specifies CASAKVGAETQYF.

The V call is TRBV27, the J call TRBJ1-1, with TRBD1 matching 7 bases. The germline V gene encodes CDR1 MNHEY and CDR2 SMNVEV (reference sequence). This CDR3 is 15 amino acids long. V dropped 4 bases and J dropped 8; count of bases not matched to a gene: 13. CDR3 DNA sequence: TGTGCCAGCAGTTCCGGACAGGACCCCTGGAGGGAAGCTTTCTTT. It codes for CASSSGQDPWREAFF.

As for this clone: Other nucleotide sequences in the sample specify the same CDR3. The J gene is TRBJ2-7, the V gene TRBV5-6; 8 nucleotides align to TRBD2. After removal of 4 bases from V and 7 bases from J, the junction contained 4 bases not matched to a gene. Germline values: CDR1 SGHDT, CDR2 YYEEEE. This CDR3 is 12 amino acids long. This CDR3 is CASSLGGGEQYF. The CDR3, as DNA: TGTGCCAGCAGCCTAGGCGGGGGGGAGCAGTACTTC. Drawing the rest from reference TRBV5-6 and TRBJ2-7, the complete variable domain is DAGVTQSPTHLIKTRGQQVTLRCSPKSGHDTVSWYQQALGQGPQFIFQYYEEEERQRGNFPDRFSGHQFPNYSSELNVNALLLGDSALYLCASSLGGGEQYFGPGTRLTVT.

The gene calls are TRBV4-3 and TRBJ1-6; 10 positions match TRBD1. Looked up from germline, CDR1 is LGHNA and CDR2 is YSLEER. V lost 2 bases and J lost 11; bases outside the gene matches: 3. The CDR3 contains 14 residues. CDR3 in amino acids: CASSQRDRGAPLHF. The CDR3 bases are TGCGCCAGCAGCCAACGGGACAGGGGAGCACCCCTCCACTTT.

This chain joins TRBV19 and TRBJ1-2; D not resolved. The germline V and J ends were trimmed by 6 bases and 3 bases, with 17 bases remaining between them. The length of the CDR3 is 15 residues. Germline V gives CDR1 LNHDA, CDR2 SQIVND (reference sequence). This chain's CDR3 is CASSRDGPGDYGYTF. Written as DNA, the CDR3 is TGTGCCAGTAGCCGTGATGGCCCCGGGGACTATGGCTACACCTTC.

The chain combines TRBV6-5 with TRBJ2-7; D is perhaps TRBD2 (6 bases). The CDR3 is 13 amino acids. The V and J ends lost 2 bases and 6 bases respectively, with 11 bases between them. Germline CDR1 is MNHEY and CDR2 is SVGAGI. This CDR3 is CASSYGGRREQYF. Written as DNA, the CDR3 is TGTGCCAGCAGTTACGGGGGGAGACGCGAGCAGTACTTC.

The DNA of the CDR3 is TGTGCCAGCATCGAAGGAATACAGGGGGGGGACAACACTGAAGCTTTCTTT. Translating gives CASIEGIQGGDNTEAFF. The rearrangement links TRBV11-1 to TRBJ1-1; 8 bases are shared with TRBD1. Per the germline V gene, CDR1 is SGHAT and CDR2 is FQDESV (reference sequence). V shed 7 bases and J 2 bases; nucleotides not matched to a gene: 15. The CDR3 length is 17 residues.

This chain connects TRBV6-5 to TRBJ1-1; TRBD1 agrees at 8 bases. The CDR3 runs 13 residues. Per germline, CDR1 MNHEY and CDR2 SVGAGI. Trimming at V came to 5 bases and at J to 5 bases, leaving 4 bases not matched to a gene. The CDR3, as DNA: TGTGCCAGCAGTCAGTACAGGGGGACTGAAGCTTTCTTT. Encoded protein: CASSQYRGTEAFF.

The chain employs TRBV6-5 and TRBJ1-1; tentative D call: TRBD1 (5 bases). The CDR3 is 16 amino acids. V was shortened by 2 bases and J by 5 bases, with 18 bases between the two germline ends. Germline V gene sequence: CDR1 MNHEY, CDR2 SVGAGI. The DNA for the CDR3 is TGTGCCAGCAGTTACAACCTCCGAGGAGGGGCGACTGAAGCTTTCTTT. Its translation is CASSYNLRGGATEAFF.

The V and J genes are TRBV7-2 and TRBJ2-7; 7 bases align to TRBD1. The J segment lost 3 bases and the V segment lost 0 bases, leaving 5 bases of the junction unmatched. Germline-derived CDR1 and CDR2 are SGHTA and FQGNSA. The CDR3 is made up of 15 amino acids. DNA for the CDR3: TGTGCCAGCAGCTTAGCAGGGGGCGTTGACTACGAGCAGTACTTC. Translating it yields CASSLAGGVDYEQYF.

The J gene is TRBJ2-1, the V gene TRBV19; the match to TRBD1 covers 7 bases. Germline trimming cut 2 bases from V and 7 bases from J; bases unmatched to any gene: 5. The CDR3 consists of 14 residues. Germline values: CDR1 LNHDA, CDR2 SQIVND (reference sequence). This CDR3 is CASSILSGGNEQFF. DNA for the CDR3: TGTGCCAGTAGTATATTGTCAGGGGGAAATGAGCAGTTCTTC.

The V and J genes are TRBV30 and TRBJ1-2; 9 positions match TRBD1. The CDR3 spans 15 residues. After removal of 4 bases from V and 4 bases from J, the junction contained 10 bases not matched to a gene. Germline V CDR1 and CDR2: GTSNPN, SVGIG (reference sequence). The CDR3 nucleotides are TGTGCCTGGAATCTTGGGACAGGGACTCTCTATGGCTACACCTTC. Its protein is CAWNLGTGTLYGYTF.

The table lists this clone with a few counts. The V gene is TRBV12-5, the J gene TRBJ1-5; D not resolved. V lost 1 base, J lost 0 bases, and 4 bases lay in between. This CDR3 is built from 14 residues. Germline CDR1 is LGHNT and CDR2 is FRNRAP. The CDR3 DNA sequence: TGTGCTAGTGGTTTGGGTAATAGCAATCAGCCCCAGCATTTT. It encodes CASGLGNSNQPQHF. The variable domain in full, with the rest retrieved from reference TRBV12-5 and TRBJ1-5, is DARVTQTPRHKVTEMGQEVTMRCQPILGHNTVFWYRQTMMQGLELLAYFRNRAPLDDSGMPKDRFSAEMPDATLATLKIQPSEPRDSAVYFCASGLGNSNQPQHFGDGTRLSIL.

This clone occurred a few times. The CDR3 protein is CASSLELSYEQYF. The DNA for the CDR3 is TGTGCCAGCAGCTTAGAGCTCAGTTACGAGCAGTACTTC. The rearrangement links TRBV11-2 to TRBJ2-7; D unresolved. Trimming pared 0 bases from V and 4 bases from J, leaving 7 bases between. This CDR3 has 13 residues. From germline, CDR1 is SGHAT and CDR2 FQNNGV.

V is TRBV6-5 and J is TRBJ2-3; a weak D match, TRBD2 (6 bases). Germline CDR1 MNHEY, CDR2 SVGAGI. Trimming removed 2 bases from V and 0 bases from J, with 9 bases in between. This CDR3 spans 15 amino acids. The CDR3 DNA sequence: TGTGCCAGCAGTTACGGGGAGGCTAGCACAGATACGCAGTATTTT. Residues: CASSYGEASTDTQYF.

The CDR3 is CAIRRGGAGETQYF. CDR3 in DNA: TGTGCCATCAGACGCGGGGGGGCCGGGGAGACCCAGTACTTC. The chain employs TRBV10-3 and TRBJ2-5; 9 bases map to TRBD2. Germline assignment: CDR1 ENHRY and CDR2 SYGVKD. With 6 bases clipped from V and 5 bases from J, the junction kept 7 bases outside the gene matches. This CDR3 spans 14 amino acids.

In its sample, this clone was seen a few times. The chain employs TRBV4-1 and TRBJ2-2, with TRBD1 matching 7 bases. The CDR3 has 15 amino acids. V was pared by 2 bases and J by 4 bases, with 4 bases of the junction left unmatched. Per germline, CDR1 MGHRA and CDR2 YSYEKL. The CDR3 DNA is TGCGCCAGCAGCCAACCTAGGGGGCGCACCGGGGAGCTGTTTTTT. Protein sequence: CASSQPRGRTGELFF.

This chain joins TRBV27 and TRBJ2-7; the D gene is possibly TRBD2 (5 bases). CDR1 MNHEY and CDR2 SMNVEV come from the germline V gene (reference sequence). Trimming took off 5 bases at V and 0 bases at J, with 14 bases between the two ends. This CDR3 region has 15 residues. CDR3: CASSRRSGVSYEQYF. CDR3 nucleotides: TGTGCCAGCAGTCGACGGTCCGGGGTCTCCTACGAGCAGTACTTC.

V and J are TRBV27 and TRBJ1-2, with 8 bases matching TRBD1. V was clipped by 6 bases and J by 7 bases; unmatched bases: 13. The CDR3 extends over 15 amino acids. CDR1 and CDR2 (germline): MNHEY, SMNVEV (reference sequence). CDR3 sequence: CASRGTQTGVSGYTF. The DNA of the CDR3 is TGTGCCAGCAGGGGAACCCAGACAGGGGTGAGTGGCTACACCTTC.

The rearrangement joins TRBV9 to TRBJ2-3; 10 positions match TRBD1. The CDR3 extends over 16 amino acids. Germline CDR1 and CDR2: SGDLS and YYNGEE. V trimming: 0 bases; J trimming: 4 bases; junction bases outside the gene matches: 5. CDR3 DNA: TGTGCCAGCAGCGTAGAAGGGACAGGGGCCCCAGATACGCAGTATTTT. As protein: CASSVEGTGAPDTQYF.

This chain links TRBV6-5 with TRBJ2-2; tentative D call: TRBD1 (6 bases). Trimming removed 9 bases from V and 7 bases from J, with 21 bases in between. The length of the CDR3 is 15 residues. CDR1 MNHEY and CDR2 SVGAGI come from the germline V gene. The DNA of the CDR3 is TGTGCCAGAGTGATGGCAGGGGCCCCCGGCGGGGAGCTGTTTTTT. Its translation: CARVMAGAPGGELFF.